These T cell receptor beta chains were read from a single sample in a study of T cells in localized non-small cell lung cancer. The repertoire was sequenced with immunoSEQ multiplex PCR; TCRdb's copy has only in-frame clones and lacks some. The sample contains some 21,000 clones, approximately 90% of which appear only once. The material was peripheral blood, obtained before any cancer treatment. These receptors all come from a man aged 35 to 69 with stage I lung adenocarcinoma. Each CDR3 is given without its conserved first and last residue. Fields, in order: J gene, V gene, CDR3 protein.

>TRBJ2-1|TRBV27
ATQGAGGYNEQF
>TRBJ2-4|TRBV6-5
ASSYAGAGNIQY
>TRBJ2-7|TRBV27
ASMGAAYEQY
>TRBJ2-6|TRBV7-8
ASSLSGTGSNVLT
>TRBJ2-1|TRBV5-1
ASSAGDENNEQF
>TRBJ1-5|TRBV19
ATQPPGGNQPQH
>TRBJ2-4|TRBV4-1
ASSPEGDGRDIQY
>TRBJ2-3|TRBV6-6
ASATLGAPDTQY
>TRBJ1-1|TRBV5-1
ASSRDRRNTEAF
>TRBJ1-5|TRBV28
ASLLITGINQPQH
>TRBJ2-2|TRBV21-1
ASSKGGRTHRELF
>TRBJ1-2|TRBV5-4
ASSLDRAPYGYT
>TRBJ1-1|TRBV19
ASTQLTGGAYTEAF
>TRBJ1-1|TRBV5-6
ASSLNSLNTEAF
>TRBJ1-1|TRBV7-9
ASSSGQRPGAF
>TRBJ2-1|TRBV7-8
ASSWTSGRLSEQF
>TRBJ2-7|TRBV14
ASSQGLAGMSSYEQY
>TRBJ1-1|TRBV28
ASSLRQGAEAF
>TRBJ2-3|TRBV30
AWGLAGVPGY
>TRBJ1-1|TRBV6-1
ASSYKLENTEAF
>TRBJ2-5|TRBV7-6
ASSPRTGGQETQY
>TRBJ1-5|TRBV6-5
ASSKGKRQPQH
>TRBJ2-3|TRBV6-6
ASKGGSSTDTQY
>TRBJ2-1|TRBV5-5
ASRSSGSRSNEQF